This record covers a single T cell receptor beta chain. The antigen remains unidentified. There are 15 residues in the CDR3. V lost 2 bases to trimming and J lost 3 bases, with 14 bases between them. Germline CDR1 and CDR2: SGHNT and YENEEA. The PCR had 60 Vbeta and 13 Jbeta primers. Libraries were prepared by immunoSEQ multiplex PCR; TCRdb keeps only in-frame clonotypes and omits some of them. The repertoire holds about 190,000 clones, around 82% seen once, with more than 1.5% in the top ten. The entry originates in a study of cytomegalovirus exposure and HLA in healthy donors. Findings of the study overall: A previous analysis found most TCR beta V segments productive roughly 90% or roughly 30% of the time. The study carried out a later analysis of TCR beta sequences. It associated under 20,000 of them with specific HLA alleles at a false discovery rate of 0.05.

The sequencing sample was made of PBMCs. J is TRBJ2-7 and V is TRBV11-3, with a weak D call TRBD2 (5 bases). The receptor was derived from a man in his late teens or twenties in good health and CMV-seronegative. As DNA, the CDR3 is TGTGCCAGCAGCTTACTGGCGGGCGGAAACTACGAGCAGTACTTC. The encoded protein is CASSLLAGGNYEQYF.